The 27 T cell receptor beta chains reported below all come from one sample, sequenced in a study of neurological immune-mediated disorders. Via MiXCR, TCRdb re-called the 5' RACE reads, giving one row per CDR3 protein. This repertoire shows about 65,000 distinct CDR3 sequences, approximately 4.2% found once; its top ten account for about 2.4%. Input material: PBMCs. All receptors derive from a man aged 50-59 years with multiple sclerosis.

There are a few counts of this clonotype. Sequence at one end of the junction differs from germline and may be a read error. As DNA, the CDR3 is TGTGCCAGCAGTCGCAGTAGCAATCAGCCCCAGAATTTT. Translating it yields CASSRSSNQPQNF. The gene calls are TRBV25-1 and TRBJ1-5; D is uncertain. The germline CDR1 and CDR2 sequences are MGHDK and SYGVNS. The CDR3 covers 13 residues.

This clonotype was seen ten or more times. The chain employs TRBV6-5 and TRBJ1-4; D is undetermined. The CDR3 runs 14 residues. The V end lost 4 bases, the J end lost 4 bases, and 10 bases lay between the germline ends. Looked up from germline, CDR1 is MNHEY and CDR2 is SVGAGI. CDR3 loop: CASSSIRSNEKLFF. CDR3 nucleotides: TGTGCCAGCAGTTCCATAAGAAGTAATGAAAAACTGTTTTTT.

This clonotype occurred a few times. The conserved phenylalanine or tryptophan is not found at the CDR3 terminus, so this likely reflects a read error. This chain joins TRBV20-1 and TRBJ2-1; 8 positions match TRBD2. Losses at the gene ends were 7 bases for V and 3 bases for J; bases not matched to a gene: 8. CDR1 and CDR2 (germline): DFQATT, SNEGSKA (reference sequence). This CDR3 spans 14 amino acids. CDR3 loop: CSEKGAGVYNEQFN. The CDR3 DNA reads as TGCAGTGAAAAGGGAGCGGGGGTCTACAATGAGCAGTTCAAC.

This clonotype was recorded at least ten times. The chain recombines TRBV7-6 with TRBJ1-5, with 7 positions matching TRBD1. Germline values: CDR1 SGHVS, CDR2 FNYEAQ. The J segment lost 2 bases and the V segment lost 5 bases, leaving 3 bases of the junction unmatched. CDR3 size: 14 residues. CDR3: CASSATGGNQPQHF. For the CDR3, the DNA is TGTGCCAGCAGCGCCACAGGGGGCAATCAGCCCCAGCATTTT.

At least ten counts were recorded for this clonotype. This chain uses TRBV12-3 or TRBV12-4 with TRBJ1-1; 10 bases are shared with TRBD1. The V segment lost 6 bases and the J segment 7 bases; nucleotides outside the gene matches: 2. The length of the CDR3 is 12 residues. CDR3 sequence reads: CASSRDRGEAFF. The CDR3 bases are TGTGCCAGCAGCCGGGACAGGGGTGAAGCTTTCTTT.

V gene TRBV7-2 combines with J gene TRBJ1-2; weak D call: TRBD1 (5 bases). Germline CDR1 is SGHTA and CDR2 is FQGNSA. The germline V and J ends were trimmed by 3 bases and 0 bases, with 8 bases remaining between them. This CDR3 contains 14 residues. As DNA, the CDR3 is TGTGCCAGCAGCTTGACAGTTGCTAACTATGGCTACACCTTC. Translation gives CASSLTVANYGYTF.

In its sample, this clonotype was seen many times. This chain links TRBV4-1 with TRBJ1-2; 8 nucleotides match TRBD1. The V and J ends lost 4 bases and 5 bases, in that order; junction bases with no gene match: 9. The CDR3 spans 15 residues. Germline-derived CDR1 and CDR2 are MGHRA and YSYEKL. This CDR3 is CASSPIRDRTYGYTF. The CDR3 DNA reads as TGCGCCAGCAGCCCCATTAGGGACAGGACGTATGGCTACACCTTC.

This clonotype occurred a few times. V usage is TRBV4-1 and J usage is TRBJ1-1; tentative D call: TRBD1 (6 bases). The germline V and J ends were trimmed by 4 bases and 3 bases, with 15 bases remaining between them. The CDR3 spans 15 residues. Looked up from germline, CDR1 is MGHRA and CDR2 is YSYEKL. Here the CDR3 DNA reads TGCGCCAGCAGCCGCTACAGGGAAACGGACACTGAAGCTTTCTTT. Translated: CASSRYRETDTEAFF.

This clonotype showed up many times. The V gene is TRBV20-1, the J gene TRBJ1-4, with D possibly being TRBD1 (5 bases). V lost 3 bases and J lost 8, with 13 bases in between. This CDR3 contains 13 residues. Germline CDR1 DFQATT, CDR2 SNEGSKA (reference sequence). CDR3 loop: CSASGQGAEKLFF. CDR3 DNA sequence: TGCAGTGCTAGCGGGCAAGGGGCAGAAAAACTGTTTTTT.

This clonotype has a count of ten or more. This sequence joins TRBV20-1 and TRBJ2-2; 8 bases align to TRBD2. Germline CDR1 DFQATT, CDR2 SNEGSKA (reference sequence). V shed 6 bases, J shed 4 bases, and the junction held 4 bases outside the gene matches. The CDR3 totals 13 residues. This CDR3 is CSARTSLTGELFF. Written as DNA, the CDR3 is TGCAGTGCCCGGACTAGCCTCACCGGGGAGCTGTTTTTT.

In its sample, this clonotype was seen many times. The chain has TRBV7-9 and TRBJ1-1, with D tentatively TRBD1 (6 bases). The CDR3 has 19 residues. Trimming cost V 5 bases and J 4 bases, with 29 bases left between them. Germline CDR1 reads SEHNR; CDR2 reads FQNEAQ (reference sequence). The CDR3 DNA reads TGTGCCAGCAGCCCCTTTGGGGGGCGATCCAGGGCTGAGGGCACTGAAGCTTTCTTT. Its protein product is CASSPFGGRSRAEGTEAFF.

This clonotype was detected many times. This chain links TRBV5-1 with TRBJ2-1, with D possibly matching TRBD2 (7 bases). Germline V gene data show CDR1 as SGHRS and CDR2 as YFSETQ. V was cut by 4 bases and J by 1 base, with 12 bases left in between. This CDR3 is 15 amino acids long. The CDR3 here is CASSRGAGSYNEQFF. CDR3 bases: TGCGCCAGCAGCCGGGGGGCAGGGTCCTACAATGAGCAGTTCTTC.

This clonotype has ten or more counts. V and J are TRBV5-1 and TRBJ1-1; D is possibly TRBD1 (6 bases). Germline CDR1 is SGHRS and CDR2 is YFSETQ. The CDR3 is 14 amino acids. Trimming shortened V by 1 base and J by 4 bases, and 11 bases separated the two germline ends. CDR3 sequence reads: CASSLFPGATEAFF. Here the CDR3 DNA reads TGCGCCAGCAGCTTGTTCCCAGGGGCCACTGAAGCTTTCTTT.

This clonotype was counted at least ten times. The CDR3 sequence is CSASLRQTGSDTQYF. CDR3 nucleotide sequence: TGCAGTGCTAGCCTTAGACAAACCGGGTCAGATACGCAGTATTTT. The chain links TRBV20-1 to TRBJ2-3, with D uncertain. Trimming removed 3 bases from V and 4 bases from J, with 17 bases in between. From germline, CDR1 is DFQATT and CDR2 SNEGSKA (reference sequence). This CDR3 is 15 amino acids long.

In this sample, this clonotype turned up many times. The chain combines TRBV18 with TRBJ1-2, with 8 bases fitting TRBD1. The CDR3 runs 13 residues. Germline V lookup: CDR1 KGHSH, CDR2 LQKENI. After removal of 6 bases from V and 4 bases from J, the junction contained 4 bases not matched to a gene. CDR3: CASSGTGGYGYTF. CDR3 in DNA: TGTGCCAGCTCGGGGACAGGAGGCTATGGCTACACCTTC. Complete variable domain (other parts from reference TRBV18 and TRBJ1-2): NAGVMQNPRHLVRRRGQEARLRCSPMKGHSHVYWYRQLPEEGLKFMVYLQKENIIDESGMPKERFSAEFPKEGPSILRIQQVVRGDSAAYFCASSGTGGYGYTFGSGTRLTVV.

This clonotype has ten or more counts. A read error may produce the germline difference seen at one junction end. This rearrangement joins TRBV7-9 to TRBJ1-5; D is uncertain. The CDR3 contains 12 residues. The V gene's germline CDR1 is SEHNR and CDR2 FQNEAQ (reference sequence). CDR3 region: CASSMAGWPQNF. The CDR3 DNA is TGTGCCAGCAGCATGGCCGGTTGGCCCCAGAATTTT.

This clonotype was detected many times. This chain links TRBV7-2 with TRBJ1-3; D call uncertain. CDR1 and CDR2 (germline): SGHTA, FQGNSA. CDR3 length equals 17 residues. The germline V and J ends were trimmed by 3 bases and 0 bases, with 15 bases remaining between them. CDR3 bases: TGTGCCAGCAGCTTCCGGGGTGGGAGACGCTCTGGAAACACCATATATTTT. This codes for CASSFRGGRRSGNTIYF.

This clonotype was seen ten or more times. V and J are TRBV6-5 and TRBJ1-4, with 11 bases identical to TRBD1. The CDR3 runs to 15 residues. In germline, CDR1 is MNHEY, CDR2 SVGAGI. Unmatched junction bases numbered 3, after V lost 2 bases and J lost 7 bases. CDR3 loop: CASSYGGTGGEKLFF. The CDR3 DNA sequence: TGTGCCAGCAGTTACGGCGGGACAGGGGGTGAAAAACTGTTTTTT.

This clonotype was seen ten or more times. This chain joins TRBV7-9 and TRBJ2-1; TRBD1 matches 7 bases. CDR3 length: 15 residues. Per the germline V gene, CDR1 is SEHNR and CDR2 is FQNEAQ (reference sequence). Trimming removed 5 bases from V and 4 bases from J; junction bases left unmatched: 8. Here the CDR3 DNA reads TGTGCCAGCAGCCCAAACACAGGGGTTTACAATGAGCAGTTCTTC. Translated, it gives CASSPNTGVYNEQFF.

This clonotype was recorded at least ten times. The chain joins TRBV12-3 or TRBV12-4 to TRBJ2-1; D perhaps matches TRBD2 (6 bases). The CDR3 runs 14 residues. Trimming pared 7 bases from V and 6 bases from J, leaving 16 bases between. The CDR3 bases are TGTGCCAGCATCCTCGGGGACTTAGGCAATGAGCAGTTCTTC. This gives the protein CASILGDLGNEQFF.

This clonotype was seen at least ten times. The CDR3 region has the DNA TGCGCCAGCAGCTTGGCCGTGACACCGTCGGATGGCTACACCTTC. Protein sequence: CASSLAVTPSDGYTF. The rearrangement uses TRBV5-1 and TRBJ1-2; D uncertain. Germline assignment: CDR1 SGHRS and CDR2 YFSETQ. V was clipped by 0 bases and J by 6 bases, with 15 bases between them. The CDR3 has 15 residues.

In the case of this clonotype: One junction end does not reproduce the germline sequence, and a read error may be involved. The chain carries TRBV7-8 and TRBJ1-6; D is uncertain. Germline V CDR1 and CDR2: SGHVS, FQNEAQ. The CDR3 loop spans 16 amino acids. The DNA of the CDR3 is TGTGCCAGCAGCTTAGGGGTTCACTCCTATAATTCACCCCTCAACTTT. Residues: CASSLGVHSYNSPLNF.

This clonotype was found many times. V is TRBV4-1 and J is TRBJ2-3; 10 bases fit TRBD2. The CDR3 totals 18 residues. CDR1 and CDR2 from the germline V gene are MGHRA and YSYEKL. V lost 0 bases to trimming and J lost 2 bases; unmatched junction nucleotides: 8. CDR3 sequence: CASSQDLLAGRLTDTQYF. The DNA of the CDR3 is TGCGCCAGCAGCCAAGATCTACTAGCGGGGCGACTCACAGATACGCAGTATTTT.

This clonotype was detected many times. Here the CDR3 reads CASREGRSYNSPLHF. CDR3 nucleotides: TGCGCCAGCAGAGAAGGGAGGTCCTATAATTCACCCCTCCACTTT. The V call is TRBV5-1, the J call TRBJ1-6, with D unresolved. CDR1 is SGHRS and CDR2 is YFSETQ in the germline V gene. The ends were cut back, 5 bases at V and 1 base at J, with 10 bases in the middle. CDR3 length: 15 residues.

At least ten counts were recorded for this clonotype. The chain is built from TRBV7-2 and TRBJ1-6, with 9 nucleotides matching TRBD1. The CDR3 is made up of 20 amino acids. J was trimmed by 7 bases and V by 3 bases; bases with no gene match: 19. Germline CDR1 reads SGHTA; CDR2 reads FQGNSA. CDR3: CASSLYPTLGQGVLNSPLHF. DNA of the CDR3: TGTGCCAGCAGCTTGTATCCAACGTTGGGACAGGGAGTTTTGAATTCACCCCTCCACTTT.

This clonotype was seen repeatedly, ten times or more. This chain uses TRBV9 with TRBJ2-7; the D gene is possibly TRBD2 (6 bases). Germline V CDR1 and CDR2: SGDLS, YYNGEE. V was pared by 4 bases and J by 5 bases, with 22 bases between. CDR3 length equals 16 residues. This CDR3 reads CASSPRADYQAHEQYF. Here the CDR3 DNA reads TGTGCCAGCAGCCCTCGCGCGGACTATCAAGCCCACGAGCAGTACTTC.

This clonotype was seen many times. The CDR3 DNA reads as TGCGCCAGCAGCTTGGCCGAGGGGTTGAACACTGAAGCTTTCTTT. Amino acids: CASSLAEGLNTEAFF. The chain carries TRBV5-1 and TRBJ1-1; D may be TRBD1 (5 bases). This CDR3 comprises 15 residues. Germline CDR1 is SGHRS and CDR2 is YFSETQ. Trimming took 0 bases from V and 0 from J, leaving 9 bases between them. Variable domain in full (rest from reference TRBV5-1 and TRBJ1-1): KAGVTQTPRYLIKTRGQQVTLSCSPISGHRSVSWYQQTPGQGLQFLFEYFSETQRNKGNFPGRFSGRQFSNSRSEMNVSTLELGDSALYLCASSLAEGLNTEAFFGQGTRLTVV.